This TCR beta chain was found in a study of T cells expressing NK-cell markers (dated by TCRdb to about 2020). The study in broad terms: Eight or nine donors provided sorted CD3+CD56+NKG2C+, CD3+CD56+NKG2C- and CD3+CD56-NKG2C+ T-cell subsets, whose TCR beta-chain repertoires were profiled. Among the eight sequenced donors, seven were HCMV-seropositive and one was HCMV-seronegative. The eight sequenced donors were randomly selected healthy volunteers, three men and five women. Illumina HiSeq 2000/2500, MiSeq or NextSeq was used to sequence libraries as 2 x 150 bp reads. General conclusions and limits of the study: It remained unclear whether the expanded NKG2C-expressing T cell clones were specific for HCMV antigens. In a handful of donors, the dominant CD3+CD56+NKG2C+ clonotypes were among the top 10 CD8+ clonotypes and accounted for about 1.0-7.0% of CD8+ T cells. Those dominant clonotypes were again the most abundant among CD3+CD56-NKG2C+ cells in a handful of donors, at roughly 25-60.1%.

HCMV serostatus was determined by detecting HCMV-specific IgG in serum with a commercial ELISA kit. Peripheral blood mononuclear cells were isolated from blood by Ficoll density gradient centrifugation. Sequencing was carried out with an Illumina HiSeq 2000. The TCR beta cDNA libraries were made using 5'RACE template switching, a step that added both a universal primer site and unique molecular identifiers. Priming for cDNA synthesis came from the TCR beta constant segment, and two successive PCR amplification steps followed. For the original study's pipeline: MIGEC was used to demultiplex reads and group reads by UMI, and MiTCR was used to assemble and quantify clonotypes. To exclude erroneous sequences, only TCR cDNA sequences supported by at least two reads were retained. The tcR package was used for downstream repertoire analysis, and clonotypes were matched between fractions using CDR3 nucleotide sequence together with V segment. VDJmatch was used to annotate antigen specificity against VDJdb, with one amino acid substitution allowed in CDR3. TCRdb reanalyzed the reads, keeping one entry per CDR3 protein sequence and omitting DNA. These V and J calls derive from TCRdb rather than the authors' analysis. The sample table on file contains 550,000 to 600,000 distinct CDR3 sequences. The top ten constitute 3.5% to 4.5% of the sample.

The CDR3 measures 13 amino acids from cysteine to phenylalanine. No DNA is given. Looking up the germline V gene yields CDR1 KGHDR and CDR2 SFDVKD. With respect to this clonotype: This clone's antigen is unknown.

This chain is built from TRBV24-1 and TRBJ2-7; the TCRdb D gene call, TRBD1, has no DNA to confirm it. The material sequenced was blood T cells: a sorted CD56 or NKG2C T cell subset, CD4+ or CD8+ T cells, or bulk PBMC T cells (not recorded which). This receptor was taken from a young man in good health. Donor details come from another sample of the same person, matched by shared clones. The CDR3 region has the sequence CATSTGGDYEQYF.